This T cell receptor beta chain was obtained from a study of TIL therapy for anti-PD-1-resistant metastatic lung cancer. The wider study: Tumors were harvested before any PD-1/PD-L1 blockade. Tumors had a median PD-L1 proportion score of around 6%. Most patients had lung adenocarcinoma; several tumors were EGFR-mutant, two ALK-rearranged; half smoked currently or formerly. Study-wide results and caveats: Treatment-naive, never-smoker and oncogene-addicted patients were overrepresented in this highly selected cohort.

Sequencing used immunoSEQ v3. Clones were sequenced by immunoSEQ multiplex PCR, and TCRdb holds only the in-frame ones, with some missing. The data contain 20,000 or so clones, around four fifths of them singletons. Of note for this clone: The antigen is undetermined.

The CDR3 contains 17 residues. V lost 4 bases, J lost 4 bases, and 6 bases stayed unmatched. Germline CDR1 MNHEY, CDR2 SMNVEV (reference sequence). Described time point: pre-treatment sample, taken before nivolumab and TIL therapy. This chain links TRBV27 with TRBJ2-1, with TRBD2 identical over 14 bases. The starting material was blood, obtained at baseline. This clonotype was sampled from a person aged 25-79 years with non-small cell lung cancer. The DNA for the CDR3 is TGTGCCAGCAGTTCGGGACTAGCGGGGGTAAGGTACAATGAGCAGTTCTTC. Its protein is CASSSGLAGVRYNEQFF.